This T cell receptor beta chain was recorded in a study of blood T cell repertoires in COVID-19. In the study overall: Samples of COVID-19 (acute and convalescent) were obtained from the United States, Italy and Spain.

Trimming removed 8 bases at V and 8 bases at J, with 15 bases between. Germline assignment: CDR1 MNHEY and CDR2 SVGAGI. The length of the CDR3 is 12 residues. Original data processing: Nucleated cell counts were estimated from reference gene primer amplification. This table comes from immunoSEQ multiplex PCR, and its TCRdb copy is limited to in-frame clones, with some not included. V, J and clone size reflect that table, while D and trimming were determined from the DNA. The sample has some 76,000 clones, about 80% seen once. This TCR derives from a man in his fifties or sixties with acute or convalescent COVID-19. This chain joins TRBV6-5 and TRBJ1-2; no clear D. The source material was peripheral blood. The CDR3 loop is CASRSRPGGYTF. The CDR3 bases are TGTGCCAGCCGCTCCCGGCCCGGGGGCTACACCTTC.